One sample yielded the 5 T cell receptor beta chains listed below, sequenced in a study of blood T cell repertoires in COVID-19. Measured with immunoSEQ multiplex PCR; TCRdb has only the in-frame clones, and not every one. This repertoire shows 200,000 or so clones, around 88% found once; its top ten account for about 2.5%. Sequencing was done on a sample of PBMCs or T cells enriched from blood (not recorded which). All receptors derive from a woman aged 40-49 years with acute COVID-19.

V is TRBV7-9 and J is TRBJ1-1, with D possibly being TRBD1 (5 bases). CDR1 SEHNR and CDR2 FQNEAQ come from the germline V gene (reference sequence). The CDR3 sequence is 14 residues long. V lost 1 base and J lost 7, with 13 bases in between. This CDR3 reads CASSLGGDSLEAFF. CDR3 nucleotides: TGTGCCAGCAGCTTAGGCGGAGACAGCCTTGAAGCTTTCTTT.

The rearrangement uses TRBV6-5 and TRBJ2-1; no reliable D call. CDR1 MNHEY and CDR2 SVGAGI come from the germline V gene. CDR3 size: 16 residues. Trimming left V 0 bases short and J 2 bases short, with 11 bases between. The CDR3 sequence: CASSYSSLNPYNEQFF. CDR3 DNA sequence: TGTGCCAGCAGTTACTCGAGCCTTAACCCCTACAATGAGCAGTTCTTC.

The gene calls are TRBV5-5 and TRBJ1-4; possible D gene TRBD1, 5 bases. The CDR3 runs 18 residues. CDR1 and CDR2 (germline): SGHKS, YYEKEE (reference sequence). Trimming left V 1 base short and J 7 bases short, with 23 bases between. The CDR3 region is CASSLYVANWGDIEKLFF. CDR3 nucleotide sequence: TGTGCCAGCAGCTTGTATGTTGCCAATTGGGGGGATATTGAAAAACTGTTTTTT.

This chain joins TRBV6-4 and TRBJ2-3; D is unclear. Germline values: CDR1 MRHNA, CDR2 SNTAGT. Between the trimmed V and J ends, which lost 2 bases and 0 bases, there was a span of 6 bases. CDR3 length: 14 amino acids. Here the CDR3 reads CASSDAPSTDTQYF. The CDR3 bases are TGTGCCAGCAGTGACGCGCCTAGCACAGATACGCAGTATTTT.

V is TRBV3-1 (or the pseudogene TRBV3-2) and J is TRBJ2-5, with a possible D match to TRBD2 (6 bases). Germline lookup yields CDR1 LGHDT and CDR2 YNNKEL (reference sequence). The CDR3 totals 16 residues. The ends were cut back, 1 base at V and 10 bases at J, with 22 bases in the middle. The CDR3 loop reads CASSQASSRMRGGQYF. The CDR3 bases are TGTGCCAGCAGCCAAGCATCTAGCCGGATGCGGGGTGGCCAGTACTTC.